The text below deals with one TCR beta chain. Its target is not known. The PCR employed 60 Vbeta primers together with 13 Jbeta primers. Here immunoSEQ multiplex PCR was the method, and the copy in TCRdb shows in-frame clones only, minus some. The repertoire holds around 100,000 clones, 74% seen once, with roughly 2.7% in the top ten. Germline CDR1 ENHRY, CDR2 SYGVKD. This CDR3 has 18 amino acids. V lost 11 bases, J lost 5 bases, and 25 bases stayed unmatched. The sample belongs to a study of cytomegalovirus exposure and HLA in healthy donors. Whole-study results and caveats: Certain sequence variants were highly shared and formed a cluster, and this cluster was likely a sequencing artifact. Among TCR sequences, most were rare, though some public TCRs appeared in many donors. 87-base-pair reads could not separate some V segments, including TRBV6-2 and TRBV6-3.

The receptor was derived from a man aged 50-59 years in good health and CMV-seropositive. The chain employs TRBV10-3 and TRBJ1-2, with 8 bases identical to TRBD1. The sequencing input was PBMCs. CDR3 DNA sequence: TGTGCCGTAACAGGGGGACTCGACCCCGGCCCCTCTAGGTATGGCTACACCTTC. Amino acid sequence: CAVTGGLDPGPSRYGYTF.